Each of the 30 T cell receptor beta chains below was sequenced from the same sample in a study of blood T cell repertoires in COVID-19. Assay used: immunoSEQ multiplex PCR; TCRdb lists only in-frame clones, some missing. This sample yields some 260,000 clones, of which roughly 84% are seen a single time; 2.5% to 3.5% belongs to the top ten. Sequences were obtained from peripheral blood. These receptors all come from a woman between 18 and 29 years old with acute or convalescent COVID-19.

V is TRBV6-5 and J is TRBJ2-1, with no clear D. The germline gives CDR1 MNHEY, CDR2 SVGAGI. V was pared by 2 bases and J by 8 bases, with 10 bases between. The CDR3 spans 13 residues. Here the CDR3 reads CASSYPPSHEQFF. Written as DNA, the CDR3 is TGTGCCAGCAGTTACCCCCCGTCCCATGAGCAGTTCTTC.

The chain is built from TRBV5-6 and TRBJ1-3, with TRBD1 matching 9 bases. J was trimmed by 1 base and V by 2 bases; bases with no gene match: 4. Germline CDR1 SGHDT, CDR2 YYEEEE. The CDR3 contains 16 residues. CDR3 nucleotides: TGTGCCAGCAGCTTAGCCGGGACAGGGTCTGGAAACACCATATATTTT. Translating it yields CASSLAGTGSGNTIYF. The full variable domain, completed using reference TRBV5-6 and TRBJ1-3, is DAGVTQSPTHLIKTRGQQVTLRCSPKSGHDTVSWYQQALGQGPQFIFQYYEEEERQRGNFPDRFSGHQFPNYSSELNVNALLLGDSALYLCASSLAGTGSGNTIYFGEGSWLTVV.

The J gene is TRBJ2-3, the V gene TRBV7-2, with 8 bases that match TRBD1. The germline V gene encodes CDR1 SGHTA and CDR2 FQGNSA. The J segment lost 7 bases and the V segment lost 0 bases, leaving 6 bases of the junction unmatched. The CDR3 runs to 15 residues. The CDR3 sequence: CASSLAGQVQNTQYF. Here the CDR3 DNA reads TGTGCCAGCAGCTTAGCGGGACAGGTTCAGAATACGCAGTATTTT.

V is TRBV19 and J is TRBJ2-7; TRBD1 aligns across 9 bases. The germline CDR1 and CDR2 sequences are LNHDA and SQIVND (reference sequence). The CDR3 consists of 14 residues. J lost 4 bases, V lost 6 bases, and 7 bases had no gene match. The CDR3, as DNA: TGTGCCAGTAGCCGACAGGGGGAAACATACGAGCAGTACTTC. Translating it yields CASSRQGETYEQYF.

The sample holds a few counts of this clone. The genes are TRBV13 and TRBJ1-2; weak D call: TRBD1 (6 bases). CDR3 size: 16 residues. The V end was cut by 1 base, the J end by 2 bases, with 14 bases between. CDR1 PRHDT and CDR2 FYEKMQ come from the germline V gene (reference sequence). The CDR3 protein is CASSLVVTGRNYGYTF. The CDR3 bases are TGTGCCAGCAGCTTAGTGGTGACAGGAAGGAACTATGGCTACACCTTC.

The gene calls are TRBV19 and TRBJ1-5; D might be TRBD1 (5 bases). This CDR3 is built from 14 residues. Trimming shortened V by 7 bases and J by 3 bases, and 13 bases separated the two germline ends. Germline V gene data show CDR1 as LNHDA and CDR2 as SQIVND (reference sequence). The CDR3 DNA reads as TGTGCCAGTATCCCTGGGGGGTTCAATCAGCCCCAGCATTTT. Translating gives CASIPGGFNQPQHF. Full variable domain (rest looked up from reference TRBV19 and TRBJ1-5): DGGITQSPKYLFRKEGQNVTLSCEQNLNHDAMYWYRQDPGQGLRLIYYSQIVNDFQKGDIAEGYSVSREKKESFPLTVTSAQKNPTAFYLCASIPGGFNQPQHFGDGTRLSIL.

The V and J genes are TRBV5-5 and TRBJ2-5; D unclear. From germline, CDR1 is SGHKS and CDR2 YYEKEE (reference sequence). V was cut by 6 bases and J by 2 bases, with 11 bases left in between. The CDR3 sequence is 13 residues long. The CDR3 DNA follows: TGTGCCAGCATCGAAAGACTGCAAGAGACCCAGTACTTC. Translation gives CASIERLQETQYF.

Turning to this clone: The same CDR3 can be traced to other DNA sequences in this sample. This chain joins TRBV29-1 and TRBJ1-1; D not certain. The germline gives CDR1 SQVTM, CDR2 ANQGSEA. Trimming left V 3 bases short and J 1 base short, with 9 bases between. The CDR3 has 13 residues. The CDR3 spells CSVDPQENTEAFF. The CDR3 nucleotides read TGCAGCGTTGATCCCCAGGAGAACACTGAAGCTTTCTTT.

The chain links TRBV15 to TRBJ1-5; 7 nucleotides line up with TRBD1. The V gene's germline CDR1 is LNHNV and CDR2 YYDKDF (reference sequence). V trimming: 2 bases; J trimming: 4 bases; junction bases outside the gene matches: 2. CDR3 size: 14 residues. DNA of the CDR3: TGTGCCACCAGCAGACCGACAGGGAATCAGCCCCAGCATTTT. This codes for CATSRPTGNQPQHF.

V gene TRBV24-1 combines with J gene TRBJ2-1; D may be TRBD2 (6 bases). V lost 5 bases and J lost 0, with 13 bases in between. This CDR3 spans 16 amino acids. CDR1 is KGHDR and CDR2 is SFDVKD in the germline V gene. CDR3 sequence reads: CATSASFGSSYNEQFF. CDR3 bases: TGTGCCACCAGTGCCTCATTCGGGAGCTCCTACAATGAGCAGTTCTTC.

Here the CDR3 reads CASSSGQGDIQYF. The CDR3, as DNA: TGTGCCAGCAGCTCAGGACAGGGGGACATTCAGTACTTC. The chain couples TRBV7-2 to TRBJ2-4; 10 positions match TRBD1. This CDR3 comprises 13 residues. In germline, CDR1 is SGHTA, CDR2 FQGNSA. J was trimmed by 8 bases and V by 4 bases; bases with no gene match: 2.

The chain recombines TRBV28 with TRBJ1-4, with D possibly TRBD1 on 6 matching bases. The germline V and J ends were trimmed by 4 bases and 3 bases, with 9 bases remaining between them. This CDR3 is built from 14 residues. Germline assignment: CDR1 MDHEN and CDR2 SYDVKM. The CDR3 loop is CASSSGQSNEKLFF. The CDR3 nucleotides are TGTGCCAGCAGTTCTGGACAGTCTAATGAAAAACTGTTTTTT.

This clone has just one count. This chain joins TRBV12-5 and TRBJ2-5; TRBD1 matches at 7 bases. The CDR3 contains 14 residues. J was trimmed by 5 bases and V by 3 bases; bases with no gene match: 6. CDR1 and CDR2 (germline): LGHNT, FRNRAP. CDR3 sequence: CASGLGTAQETQYF. The CDR3, as DNA: TGTGCTAGTGGTTTAGGGACAGCGCAGGAGACCCAGTACTTC.

The chain couples TRBV5-1 to TRBJ2-2; a possible D gene is TRBD2 (5 bases). The CDR3 extends over 15 amino acids. Germline V CDR1 and CDR2: SGHRS, YFSETQ. V lost 4 bases and J lost 0, with 10 bases in between. CDR3 protein: CASSPGLTNTGELFF. The DNA of the CDR3 is TGCGCCAGCAGCCCAGGACTGACGAACACCGGGGAGCTGTTTTTT.

Here the CDR3 reads CASSIVSRYNEQFF. The DNA for the CDR3 is TGTGCCAGTAGTATAGTTAGCCGCTACAATGAGCAGTTCTTC. J is TRBJ2-1 and V is TRBV19; no firm D call. Germline V gene sequence: CDR1 LNHDA, CDR2 SQIVND (reference sequence). Trimming took off 1 base at V and 3 bases at J, with 7 bases between the two ends. The CDR3 is 14 residues long.

The V and J genes are TRBV27 and TRBJ1-6; D call uncertain. The V end lost 5 bases, the J end lost 0 bases, and 5 bases lay between the germline ends. The CDR3 loop spans 14 amino acids. Germline V gene sequence: CDR1 MNHEY, CDR2 SMNVEV (reference sequence). CDR3 nucleotide sequence: TGTGCCAGCAGTCCGAGCTCCTATAATTCACCCCTCCACTTT. Protein: CASSPSSYNSPLHF.

V gene TRBV11-2 combines with J gene TRBJ2-1; 9 bases are shared with TRBD2. Germline CDR1 is SGHAT and CDR2 is FQNNGV. The ends lost 1 base at V and 2 bases at J; junction bases unmatched: 9. CDR3 length equals 18 residues. CDR3 sequence (DNA): TGTGCCAGCAGCTTAGCGCGGTTTGGCGGGAGGGCCTACAATGAGCAGTTCTTC. This encodes CASSLARFGGRAYNEQFF.

This chain joins TRBV5-1 and TRBJ2-3, with 13 bases that match TRBD2. Germline CDR1 reads SGHRS; CDR2 reads YFSETQ. The ends lost 4 bases at V and 0 bases at J; junction bases unmatched: 14. The CDR3 extends over 20 amino acids. CDR3 coding DNA: TGCGCCAGCAGCCACCGGACTAGCGGGAGTCCTATCGCTAGCACAGATACGCAGTATTTT. It encodes CASSHRTSGSPIASTDTQYF.

This chain joins TRBV28 and TRBJ2-7; no clear D gene. Deletions cut 10 bases from V and 3 bases from J, with 16 bases between. Germline-derived CDR1 and CDR2 are MDHEN and SYDVKM. The CDR3 has 13 amino acids. The CDR3 region is CAISRESNYEQYF. CDR3 coding DNA: TGTGCCATTTCCCGTGAGTCTAACTACGAGCAGTACTTC.

The chain recombines TRBV15 with TRBJ2-1; D perhaps matches TRBD2 (6 bases). CDR1 and CDR2 from the germline V gene are LNHNV and YYDKDF (reference sequence). V lost 6 bases and J lost 8, with 11 bases in between. The CDR3 is made up of 12 amino acids. In nucleotides, the CDR3 is TGTGCCACCAGTGGGAGGCAGGATGAGCAGTTCTTC. It translates to CATSGRQDEQFF. The full variable domain, rest sourced from reference TRBV15 and TRBJ2-1, is DAMVIQNPRYQVTQFGKPVTLSCSQTLNHNVMYWYQQKSSQAPKLLFHYYDKDFNNEADTPDNFQSRRPNTSFCFLDIRSPGLGDTAMYLCATSGRQDEQFFGPGTRLTVL.

The rearrangement links TRBV3-1 (or the pseudogene TRBV3-2) to TRBJ2-1; 12 bases align to TRBD2. The CDR3 sequence is 16 residues long. CDR1 is LGHDT, CDR2 YNNKEL, per germline (reference sequence). V trimming: 4 bases; J trimming: 4 bases; junction bases outside the gene matches: 5. The CDR3 spells CASSRTSGIDYNEQFF. The CDR3 bases are TGTGCCAGCAGCCGGACTAGCGGGATTGATTACAATGAGCAGTTCTTC.

This sequence joins TRBV3-1 (or the pseudogene TRBV3-2) and TRBJ2-2; D not resolved. CDR1 and CDR2 (germline): LGHDT, YNNKEL (reference sequence). The CDR3 sequence is 12 residues long. The V end lost 1 base, the J end lost 16 bases, and 13 bases lay between the germline ends. CDR3 amino acids: CASSQALEPQFF. In nucleotides, the CDR3 is TGTGCCAGCAGCCAAGCGTTGGAGCCCCAGTTTTTT.

This chain connects TRBV29-1 to TRBJ2-7; possibly TRBD1 for D (5 bases). Trimming took off 4 bases at V and 4 bases at J, with 14 bases between the two ends. The CDR3 loop spans 13 amino acids. CDR1 and CDR2 (germline): SQVTM, ANQGSEA. CDR3 in amino acids: CSVVGQGGYEQYF. The DNA for the CDR3 is TGCAGCGTTGTTGGGCAGGGTGGTTACGAGCAGTACTTC.

This chain joins TRBV19 and TRBJ1-1; D is ambiguous. Germline CDR1 is LNHDA and CDR2 is SQIVND (reference sequence). This CDR3 comprises 15 residues. V was trimmed by 8 bases and J by 3 bases, leaving 19 bases between them. The chain's CDR3 is CASDEEAGVHTEAFF. The CDR3 DNA reads TGTGCCAGTGATGAGGAGGCTGGTGTGCACACTGAAGCTTTCTTT.

J is TRBJ1-1 and V is TRBV6-5; no firm D call. Germline V lookup: CDR1 MNHEY, CDR2 SVGAGI. V was trimmed by 6 bases and J by 1 base, leaving 9 bases between them. This CDR3 has 13 residues. The CDR3 protein is CASRLQWNTEAFF. The CDR3 DNA reads TGTGCCAGCAGATTACAATGGAACACTGAAGCTTTCTTT.

The V call is TRBV12-3 or TRBV12-4, the J call TRBJ1-6; possibly TRBD1 for D (5 bases). V was pared by 8 bases and J by 10 bases, with 15 bases between. The length of the CDR3 is 13 residues. This CDR3 reads CASGQGLGSPLHF. The CDR3, as DNA: TGTGCCAGCGGCCAGGGTCTCGGGTCACCCCTCCACTTT.

The V gene is TRBV7-2, the J gene TRBJ1-4, with D tentatively TRBD1 (6 bases). Germline lookup yields CDR1 SGHTA and CDR2 FQGNSA. Trimming shortened V by 3 bases and J by 7 bases, and 12 bases separated the two germline ends. The CDR3 is made up of 14 amino acids. The DNA of the CDR3 is TGTGCCAGCAGCTTGCAGGGGCGTTTTGAAAAACTGTTTTTT. Residues: CASSLQGRFEKLFF. The full variable domain, in which reference TRBV7-2 and TRBJ1-4 provide the parts outside the CDR3, is GAGVSQSPSNKVTEKGKDVELRCDPISGHTALYWYRQSLGQGLEFLIYFQGNSAPDKSGLPSDRFSAERTGGSVSTLTIQRTQQEDSAVYLCASSLQGRFEKLFFGSGTQLSVL.

A note on this clone: In the same sample, other DNA sequences code for this CDR3. The chain has TRBV19 and TRBJ2-7; D might be TRBD2 (6 bases). CDR3 size: 16 residues. Germline V gene data show CDR1 as LNHDA and CDR2 as SQIVND (reference sequence). The ends were cut back, 3 bases at V and 0 bases at J, with 15 bases in the middle. The CDR3 region has the DNA TGTGCCAGTAGTATTCGAGCGGGTCCAAGCTCCTACGAGCAGTACTTC. It is translated as CASSIRAGPSSYEQYF.

This clone occurred once. The chain is built from TRBV20-1 and TRBJ1-1; D uncertain. The V end lost 4 bases, the J end lost 4 bases, and 16 bases lay between the germline ends. This CDR3 comprises 14 residues. CDR1 is DFQATT and CDR2 is SNEGSKA in the germline V gene (reference sequence). In DNA, the CDR3 is TGCAGTGCTAATGACCGAGTGACGGGCACTGAAGCTTTCTTT. The encoded protein is CSANDRVTGTEAFF.

The chain links TRBV3-1 (or the pseudogene TRBV3-2) to TRBJ2-5, with TRBD2 as a possible D gene (5 bases). The CDR3 has 15 residues. V lost 0 bases and J lost 4, with 12 bases in between. Germline loops: CDR1 LGHDT, CDR2 YNNKEL (reference sequence). The CDR3 DNA reads TGTGCCAGCAGCCAAGATATTCTCCGGGGAGAGACCCAGTACTTC. Protein sequence: CASSQDILRGETQYF.